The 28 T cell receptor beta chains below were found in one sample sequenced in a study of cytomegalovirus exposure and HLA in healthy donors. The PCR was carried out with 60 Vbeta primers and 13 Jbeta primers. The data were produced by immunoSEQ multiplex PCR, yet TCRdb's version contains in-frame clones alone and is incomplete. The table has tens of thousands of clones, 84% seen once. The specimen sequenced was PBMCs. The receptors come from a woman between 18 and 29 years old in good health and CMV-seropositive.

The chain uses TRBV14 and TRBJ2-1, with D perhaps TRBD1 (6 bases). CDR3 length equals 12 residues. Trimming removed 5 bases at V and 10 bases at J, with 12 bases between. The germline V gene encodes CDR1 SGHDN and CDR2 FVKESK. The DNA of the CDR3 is TGTGCCAGCAGCGTCACAGGGTTCGAGCAGTTCTTC. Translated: CASSVTGFEQFF.

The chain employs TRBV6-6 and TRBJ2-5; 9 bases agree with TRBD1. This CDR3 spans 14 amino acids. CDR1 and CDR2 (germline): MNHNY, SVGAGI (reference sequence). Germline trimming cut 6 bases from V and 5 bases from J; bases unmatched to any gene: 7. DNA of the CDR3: TGTGCCAGCAGCCAGGGACAGGGCACTGAGACCCAGTACTTC. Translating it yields CASSQGQGTETQYF.

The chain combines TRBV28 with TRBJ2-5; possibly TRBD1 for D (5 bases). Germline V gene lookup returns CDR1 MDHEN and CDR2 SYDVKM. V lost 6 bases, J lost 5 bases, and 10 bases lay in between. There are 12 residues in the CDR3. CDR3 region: CASSTGVETQYF. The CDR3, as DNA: TGTGCCAGCAGCACAGGAGTCGAGACCCAGTACTTC.

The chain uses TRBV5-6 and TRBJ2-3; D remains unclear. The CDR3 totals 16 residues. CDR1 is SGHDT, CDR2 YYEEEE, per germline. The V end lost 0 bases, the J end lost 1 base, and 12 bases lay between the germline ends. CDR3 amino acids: CASSLGLLDRTDTQYF. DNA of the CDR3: TGTGCCAGCAGCTTGGGACTTCTAGACCGCACAGATACGCAGTATTTT.

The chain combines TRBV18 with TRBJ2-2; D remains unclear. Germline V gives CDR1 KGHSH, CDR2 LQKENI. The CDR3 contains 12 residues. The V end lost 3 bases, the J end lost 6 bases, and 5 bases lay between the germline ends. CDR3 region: CASSPSSGELFF. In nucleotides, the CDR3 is TGTGCCAGCTCACCTTCTTCCGGGGAGCTGTTTTTT.

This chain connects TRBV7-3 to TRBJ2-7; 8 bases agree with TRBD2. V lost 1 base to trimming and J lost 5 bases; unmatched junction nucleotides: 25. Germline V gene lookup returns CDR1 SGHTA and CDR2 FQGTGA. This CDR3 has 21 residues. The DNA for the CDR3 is TGTGCCAGCAGCTTAAACCCACCACTTCACCATAGCGGGATTACCGTAGACGAGCAGTACTTC. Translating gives CASSLNPPLHHSGITVDEQYF.

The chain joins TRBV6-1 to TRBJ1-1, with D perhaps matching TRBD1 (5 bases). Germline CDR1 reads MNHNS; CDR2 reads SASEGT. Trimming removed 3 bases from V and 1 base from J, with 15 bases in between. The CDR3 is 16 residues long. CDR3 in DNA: TGTGCCAGCAGTGACCGGCACAGGAAGGGGAACACTGAAGCTTTCTTT. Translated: CASSDRHRKGNTEAFF.

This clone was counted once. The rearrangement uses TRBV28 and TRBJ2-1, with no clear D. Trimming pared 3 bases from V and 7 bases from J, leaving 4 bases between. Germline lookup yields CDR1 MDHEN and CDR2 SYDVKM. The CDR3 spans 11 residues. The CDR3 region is CASSFRNEQFF. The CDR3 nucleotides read TGTGCCAGCAGTTTCAGGAATGAGCAGTTCTTC.

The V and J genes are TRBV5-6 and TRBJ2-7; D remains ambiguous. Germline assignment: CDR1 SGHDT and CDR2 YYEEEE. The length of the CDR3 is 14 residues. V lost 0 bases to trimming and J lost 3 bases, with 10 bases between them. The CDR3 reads CASSLASRYYEQYF. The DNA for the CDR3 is TGTGCCAGCAGCTTGGCCTCGAGATACTACGAGCAGTACTTC.

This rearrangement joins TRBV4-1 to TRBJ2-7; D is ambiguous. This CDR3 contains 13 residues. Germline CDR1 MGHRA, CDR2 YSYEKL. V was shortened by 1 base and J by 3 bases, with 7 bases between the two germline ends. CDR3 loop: CASSQGGGYEQYF. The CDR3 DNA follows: TGCGCCAGCAGCCAAGGAGGCGGCTACGAGCAGTACTTC.

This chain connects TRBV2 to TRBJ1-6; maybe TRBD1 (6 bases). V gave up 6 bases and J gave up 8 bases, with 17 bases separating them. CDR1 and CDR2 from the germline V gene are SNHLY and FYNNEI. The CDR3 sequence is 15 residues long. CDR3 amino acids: CASSGQNPQDSPLHF. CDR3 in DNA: TGTGCCAGCAGCGGACAGAATCCACAAGATTCACCCCTCCACTTT.

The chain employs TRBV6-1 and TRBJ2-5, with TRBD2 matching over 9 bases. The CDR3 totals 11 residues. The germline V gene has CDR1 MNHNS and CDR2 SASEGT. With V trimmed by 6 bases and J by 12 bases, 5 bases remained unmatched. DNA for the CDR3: TGTGCCAGCAGCGCGGGGGGGCCGAAGTACTTC. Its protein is CASSAGGPKYF.

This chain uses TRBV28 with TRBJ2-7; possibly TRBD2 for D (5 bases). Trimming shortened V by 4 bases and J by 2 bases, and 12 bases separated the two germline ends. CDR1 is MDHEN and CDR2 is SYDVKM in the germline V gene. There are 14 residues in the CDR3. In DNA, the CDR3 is TGTGCCAGCAGTTCCTTGAGGGTTCCCTACGAGCAGTACTTC. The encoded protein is CASSSLRVPYEQYF.

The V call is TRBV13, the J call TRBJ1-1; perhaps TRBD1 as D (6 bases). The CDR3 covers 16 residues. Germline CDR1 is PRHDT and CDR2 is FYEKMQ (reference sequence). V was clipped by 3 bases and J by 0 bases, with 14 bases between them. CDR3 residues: CASSFNRAGVNTEAFF. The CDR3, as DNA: TGTGCCAGCAGCTTTAACAGGGCGGGGGTGAACACTGAAGCTTTCTTT.

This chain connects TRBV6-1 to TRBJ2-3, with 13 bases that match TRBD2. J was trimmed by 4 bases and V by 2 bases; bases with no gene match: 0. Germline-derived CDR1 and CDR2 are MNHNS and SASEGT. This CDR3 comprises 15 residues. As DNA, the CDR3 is TGTGCCAGCAGTGAAACTAGCGGGGGGGCAGATACGCAGTATTTT. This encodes CASSETSGGADTQYF.

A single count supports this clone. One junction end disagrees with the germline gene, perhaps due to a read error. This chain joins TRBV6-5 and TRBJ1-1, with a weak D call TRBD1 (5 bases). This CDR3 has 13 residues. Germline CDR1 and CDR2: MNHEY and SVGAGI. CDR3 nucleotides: TGTGCCAGCAGTTACTCGGTAGGCGCAGGGTTGGAATTT. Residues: CASSYSVGAGLEF.

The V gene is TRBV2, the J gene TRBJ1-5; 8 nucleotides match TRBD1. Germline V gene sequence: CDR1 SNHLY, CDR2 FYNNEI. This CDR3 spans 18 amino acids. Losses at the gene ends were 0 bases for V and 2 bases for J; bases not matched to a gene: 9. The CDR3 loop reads CASSEAGTGRRGNQPQHF. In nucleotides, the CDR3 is TGTGCCAGCAGTGAAGCAGGGACAGGACGGCGAGGCAATCAGCCCCAGCATTTT. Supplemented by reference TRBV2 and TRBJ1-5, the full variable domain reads EPEVTQTPSHQVTQMGQEVILRCVPISNHLYFYWYRQILGQKVEFLVSFYNNEISEKSEIFDDQFSVERPDGSNFTLKIRSTKLEDSAMYFCASSEAGTGRRGNQPQHFGDGTRLSIL.

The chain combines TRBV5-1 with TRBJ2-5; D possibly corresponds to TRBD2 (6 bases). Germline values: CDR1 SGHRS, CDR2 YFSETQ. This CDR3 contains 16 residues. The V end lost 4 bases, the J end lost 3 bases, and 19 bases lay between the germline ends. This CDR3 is CASSHGIYGGKETQYF. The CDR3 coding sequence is TGCGCCAGCAGCCATGGAATTTACGGGGGTAAAGAGACCCAGTACTTC.

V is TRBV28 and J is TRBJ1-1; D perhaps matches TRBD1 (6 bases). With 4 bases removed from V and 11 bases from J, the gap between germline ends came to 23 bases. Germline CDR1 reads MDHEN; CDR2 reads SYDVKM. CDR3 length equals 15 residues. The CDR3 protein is CASSSNNRGQYQAFF. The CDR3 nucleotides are TGTGCCAGCAGTTCCAATAACCGCGGACAGTATCAGGCTTTCTTT.

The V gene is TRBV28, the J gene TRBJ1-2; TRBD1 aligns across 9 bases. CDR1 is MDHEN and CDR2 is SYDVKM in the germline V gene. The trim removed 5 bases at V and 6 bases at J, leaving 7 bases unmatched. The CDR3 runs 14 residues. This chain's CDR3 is CASSPQGAWNGYTF. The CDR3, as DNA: TGTGCCAGCAGTCCACAGGGGGCGTGGAATGGCTACACCTTC.

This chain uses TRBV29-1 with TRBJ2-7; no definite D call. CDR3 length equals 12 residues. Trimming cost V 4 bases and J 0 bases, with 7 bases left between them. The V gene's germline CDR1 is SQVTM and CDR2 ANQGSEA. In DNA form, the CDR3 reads TGCAGCGTTGGACTGAACTCCTACGAGCAGTACTTC. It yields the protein CSVGLNSYEQYF.

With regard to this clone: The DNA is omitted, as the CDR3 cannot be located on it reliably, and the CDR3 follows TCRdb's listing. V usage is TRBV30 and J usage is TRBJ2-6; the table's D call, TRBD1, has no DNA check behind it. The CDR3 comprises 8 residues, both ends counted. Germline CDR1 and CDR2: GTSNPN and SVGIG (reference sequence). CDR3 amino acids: CAWGQGNF.

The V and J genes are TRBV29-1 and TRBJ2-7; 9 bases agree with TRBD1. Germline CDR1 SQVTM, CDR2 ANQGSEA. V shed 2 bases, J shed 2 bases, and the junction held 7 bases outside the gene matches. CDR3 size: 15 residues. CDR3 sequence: CSVESTGTGTYEQYF. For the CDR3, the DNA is TGCAGCGTTGAAAGCACCGGGACAGGGACCTACGAGCAGTACTTC.

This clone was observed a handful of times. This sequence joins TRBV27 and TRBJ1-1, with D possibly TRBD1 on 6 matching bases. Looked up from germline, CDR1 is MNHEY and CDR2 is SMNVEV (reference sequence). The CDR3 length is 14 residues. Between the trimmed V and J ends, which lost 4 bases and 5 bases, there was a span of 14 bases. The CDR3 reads CASSWDMSKTEAFF. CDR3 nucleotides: TGTGCCAGCAGTTGGGACATGTCTAAGACTGAAGCTTTCTTT.

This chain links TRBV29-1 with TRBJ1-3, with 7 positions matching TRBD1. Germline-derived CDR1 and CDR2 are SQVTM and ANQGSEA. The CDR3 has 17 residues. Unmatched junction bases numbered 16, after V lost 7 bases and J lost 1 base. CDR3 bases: TGCAGCGCCCTGAGCCTGACAGGGCTGGAATCTGGAAACACCATATATTTT. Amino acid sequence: CSALSLTGLESGNTIYF.

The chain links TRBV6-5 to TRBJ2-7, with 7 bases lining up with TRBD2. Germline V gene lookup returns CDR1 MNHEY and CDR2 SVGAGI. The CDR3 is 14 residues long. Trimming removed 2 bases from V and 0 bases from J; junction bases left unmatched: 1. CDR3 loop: CASSYGGDSYEQYF. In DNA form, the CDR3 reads TGTGCCAGCAGTTACGGGGGGGACTCCTACGAGCAGTACTTC.

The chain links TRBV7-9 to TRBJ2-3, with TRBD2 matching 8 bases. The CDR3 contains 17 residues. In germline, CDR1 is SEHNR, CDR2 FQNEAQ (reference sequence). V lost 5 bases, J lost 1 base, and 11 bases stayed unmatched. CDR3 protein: CASSKGDRGGRTDTQYF. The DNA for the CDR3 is TGTGCCAGCAGCAAGGGGGATCGGGGGGGCCGCACAGATACGCAGTATTTT.

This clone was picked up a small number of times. In DNA form, the CDR3 reads TGTGCCAGCAGCGTAACAGGGGGTACGGATTCACCCCTCCACTTT. Residues: CASSVTGGTDSPLHF. The chain combines TRBV5-5 with TRBJ1-6, with 8 bases aligning to TRBD1. V gave up 4 bases and J gave up 8 bases; unmatched junction bases: 8. This CDR3 region has 15 residues. The germline gives CDR1 SGHKS, CDR2 YYEKEE (reference sequence).